The clone carrying this T cell receptor beta chain was detected ten times or more. Its antigen is still unknown. The data were obtained in a study of T cell repertoires in cytomegalovirus infection. Study context: TCR beta signatures that were public indicated CMV infection and matching HLA type. Whole-study results and caveats: CMV carriers with the relevant HLA were identified by cumulative public TCR beta family frequency. In two of eight donors, the top clonotype was HLA-C-restricted CMV-specific.

TCRdb called the reads again in MiXCR, with one record for every CDR3 protein. Here the sample spans 110,000 to 150,000 distinct CDR3 sequences, about 6.1% being singletons. Germline V gives CDR1 SGHTA, CDR2 FQGNSA. V shed 3 bases and J shed 8 bases, with 13 bases lying between them. This CDR3 is 13 amino acids long. The origin of this receptor is a human donor in good health (CMV status not recorded). Some clones in this sample may be carry-over from other donors' samples. The chain uses TRBV7-2 and TRBJ1-2; the D is unclear. Input material: PBMCs. CDR3: CASSFLDMGGYTF. In nucleotides, the CDR3 is TGTGCCAGCAGCTTCCTAGACATGGGCGGCTACACCTTC.